This T cell receptor (beta chain) was documented in a study of T cells in tumors after PD-1 blockade. Study background: No patient had prior checkpoint blockade, systemic immunosuppression, or radiotherapy within 4 weeks. Each patient got pembrolizumab 200 mg every 3 weeks or cemiplimab 350 mg every 2 weeks. A subset received ongoing vismodegib 150 mg daily alongside anti-PD-1 therapy. Study-wide findings and caveats: Some novel exhausted tumor clones appeared in pre-treatment blood, suggesting peripheral recruitment.

This clone was observed a handful of times. Its specificity is unknown. Germline values: CDR1 MDHEN, CDR2 SYDVKM. CDR3 length equals 12 residues. Trimming removed 8 bases from V and 7 bases from J; junction bases left unmatched: 7. The assay was immunoSEQ multiplex PCR, and TCRdb's table has in-frame clones only and misses some. This sample has about 19,000 clones, with approximately 81% found just once. This specimen consisted of PBMCs, obtained after anti-PD-1 therapy. The receptor's source is a human donor with advanced basal cell or squamous cell carcinoma (not recorded which). The genes are TRBV28 and TRBJ2-7, with 8 bases fitting TRBD2. CDR3 DNA sequence: TGTGCCAGCTCTCCCGGCGGGGGGGAGCAGTACTTC. Encoded protein: CASSPGGGEQYF.